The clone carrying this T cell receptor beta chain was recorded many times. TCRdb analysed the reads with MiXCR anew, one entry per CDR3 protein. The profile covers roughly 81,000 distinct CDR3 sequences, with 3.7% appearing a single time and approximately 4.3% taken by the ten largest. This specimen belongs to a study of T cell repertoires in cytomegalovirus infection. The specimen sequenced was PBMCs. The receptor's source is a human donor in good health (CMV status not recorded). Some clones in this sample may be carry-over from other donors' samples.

CDR3 bases: TGTGCCAGCAGCTTAGCGGTTGGGACCGCTGGCTACACCTTC. It encodes CASSLAVGTAGYTF. The chain combines TRBV7-2 with TRBJ1-2, with D tentatively TRBD1 (5 bases). CDR1 is SGHTA and CDR2 is FQGNSA in the germline V gene. The germline V and J ends were trimmed by 0 bases and 7 bases, with 12 bases remaining between them. CDR3 size: 14 residues.